A selection of T cell receptor beta chains follows, all from one sample in a study of regulatory T cells in long-lasting Graves disease. TCRdb analysed the multiplex PCR reads with MiXCR anew, one entry per CDR3 protein. The repertoire holds roughly 500,000 distinct CDR3 sequences, more than 10% seen once, with 8.9% in the top ten. The same data also went into a second study, on T cells in Graves' hyperthyroidism and ophthalmopathy.

Here the sequenced sample was peripheral blood mononuclear cells (PBMCs), taken at new diagnosis, from a patient treated with antithyroid drugs. Receptors originate from a woman aged 25 to 39 with Graves disease. Both conserved end residues are part of each CDR3. The D gene is left open where the match is weak. The size of a clone is reported for some rows only, either as once, few or many, or as a class for expanded clones.

j_gene,v_gene,d_gene,abundance,CDR3aa,CDR3nt
TRBJ2-1,TRBV9,-,-,CASSVGGARHNEQFF,TGTGCCAGCAGCGTAGGGGGAGCCCGACACAATGAGCAGTTCTTC
TRBJ2-2,TRBV12-3/TRBV12-4,-,many,CASSLVGFNTGELFF,TGTGCCAGCAGTTTGGTGGGCTTTAACACCGGGGAGCTGTTTTTT
TRBJ2-7,TRBV27,-,many,CASSLRRGRSYEQYF,TGTGCCAGCAGTTTACGAAGGGGTCGGTCCTACGAGCAGTACTTC
TRBJ2-7,TRBV11-3,TRBD1,-,CASSLPDRGGEQYF,TGTGCCAGCAGCTTACCCGACAGGGGAGGTGAGCAGTACTTC
TRBJ1-1,TRBV5-8,TRBD1,many,CASSTGTVENTEAFF,TGTGCCAGCAGCACAGGGACAGTTGAGAACACTGAAGCTTTCTTT
TRBJ2-7,TRBV7-2,-,-,CASSRIGFYEQYF,TGTGCCAGCAGTCGGATCGGATTCTACGAGCAGTACTTC
TRBJ2-2,TRBV7-2,-,few,CASSPVRTRVGELFF,TGTGCCAGTTCCCCTGTCCGGACCCGCGTCGGGGAGCTGTTTTTT
TRBJ1-4,TRBV4-1,TRBD1,many,CASSQTITGGSEKLFF,TGTGCCAGCAGCCAAACGATAACAGGGGGCAGTGAAAAACTGTTTTTT
TRBJ1-1,TRBV5-5,-,few,CASIDRNTGAFF,TGTGCCAGCATCGATAGAAACACTGGAGCTTTCTTT
TRBJ2-1,TRBV7-6,TRBD2,many,CASSTPWTSGYNEQFF,TGTGCCAGCAGCACCCCTTGGACTAGCGGCTACAATGAGCAGTTCTTC
TRBJ2-7,TRBV2,TRBD2,-,CASSLQTSATIYEQYF,TGTGCCAGCAGTCTACAGACTAGCGCTACCATCTACGAGCAGTACTTC
TRBJ2-3,TRBV5-5,TRBD2,few,CASSFQRGGTDTQYF,TGTGCCAGCAGCTTCCAGCGGGGCGGCACAGATACGCAGTATTTT
TRBJ2-7,TRBV7-9,TRBD1,-,CASSRTGTVFYEQYF,TGTGCCAGCAGCCGGACCGGGACAGTCTTCTACGAGCAGTACTTC
TRBJ2-5,TRBV10-1,TRBD1,many,CASILKGQGETQYF,TGCGCCAGCATCCTAAAGGGACAGGGGGAGACCCAGTACTTC
TRBJ1-2,TRBV20-1,-,few,CSAFTAFIPPFSF,TGCAGTGCTTTCACAGCATTCATCCCGCCTTTTTCCTTC
TRBJ2-1,TRBV29-1,-,many,CGSTLGQDPYNEQFF,TGCGGCTCCACTCTGGGGCAGGATCCCTACAATGAGCAGTTCTTC
TRBJ1-5,TRBV10-3,-,-,CAISEGPEEPQHF,TGTGCCATCAGTGAAGGGCCCGAAGAGCCCCAGCATTTT
TRBJ1-1,TRBV30,-,few,CAWSSQLNTEAFF,TGTGCCTGGAGTTCGCAGCTGAACACTGAAGCTTTCTTT
TRBJ2-3,TRBV6-2/TRBV6-3,-,-,CASSYRSGPDTQYF,TGTGCCAGCAGTTATCGGAGCGGGCCAGATACGCAGTATTTT
TRBJ2-2,TRBV2,TRBD1,many,CASSTVRDRGQGELFF,TGTGCCAGCAGCACTGTCCGGGACAGGGGTCAGGGGGAGCTGTTTTTT
TRBJ1-6,TRBV30,TRBD1,many,CAWSARGLASPLHF,TGTGCCTGGAGCGCCAGGGGGCTTGCTTCACCCCTCCACTTT
TRBJ2-3,TRBV19,-,-,CASRTGWLSADTQYF,TGTGCCAGTAGAACAGGGTGGCTTAGCGCAGATACGCAGTATTTT
TRBJ2-3,TRBV7-2,TRBD2,many,CASSLGGGSGSGDTQYF,TGTGCCAGCAGCTTAGGGGGGGGGAGCGGGAGTGGGGATACGCAGTATTTT
TRBJ1-6,TRBV4-1,TRBD1,many,CATQDRGNSPLHF,TGCGCCACCCAAGACAGGGGTAATTCACCCCTCCACTTT
TRBJ2-5,TRBV20-1,-,-,CSARDWRRETQYF,TGCAGTGCTAGAGATTGGAGAAGAGAGACCCAGTACTTC
TRBJ2-3,TRBV19,-,-,CASRMGVGVEDTQYF,TGTGCCAGTAGGATGGGTGTGGGGGTGGAAGATACGCAGTATTTT
TRBJ1-1,TRBV11-2,-,few,CASSPRQIMNTEAFF,TGTGCCAGCAGCCCCCGACAGATCATGAACACTGAAGCTTTCTTT
TRBJ2-1,TRBV19,-,once,CASTPGAAYNEQFF,TGTGCCAGTACCCCGGGAGCGGCCTACAATGAGCAGTTCTTC
TRBJ1-4,TRBV7-2,-,many,CASSHNEKLFF,TGTGCCAGCAGCCACAATGAAAAACTGTTTTTT
TRBJ1-2,TRBV6-2/TRBV6-3,-,-,CASSYSYIPTRSDGYTF,TGTGCCAGCAGTTACTCATACATCCCGACTAGGAGTGACGGCTACACCTTC
TRBJ1-2,TRBV20-1,TRBD1,-,CSARQTGNGYTF,TGCAGTGCTAGGCAGACAGGGAATGGCTACACCTTC
TRBJ1-1,TRBV7-3,-,many,CASSLVAGTGGRAFF,TGTGCCAGCAGCCTCGTGGCAGGAACGGGCGGTAGAGCTTTCTTT
TRBJ1-2,TRBV29-1,-,many,CSVEVLHHYGYTF,TGCAGCGTTGAGGTATTACACCACTATGGCTACACCTTC
TRBJ2-1,TRBV7-2,-,many,CASSSGPNSYNEQFF,TGTGCCAGCAGCTCGGGACCCAACTCCTACAATGAGCAGTTCTTC
TRBJ2-1,TRBV19,-,many,CASYDSLIFSYNEQFF,TGTGCCAGTTACGACAGCCTTATATTCTCCTACAATGAGCAGTTCTTC
TRBJ2-3,TRBV20-1,TRBD2,-,CSAPLAGVTDTQYF,TGCAGTGCCCCACTAGCGGGAGTAACAGATACGCAGTATTTT
TRBJ1-6,TRBV28,TRBD1,many,CASTGGVSPLHF,TGTGCCAGCACAGGGGGCGTATCACCCCTCCACTTT
TRBJ2-7,TRBV28,TRBD1,many,CASSSTGGLLGEQYF,TGTGCCAGCAGTTCGACAGGGGGCCTCTTGGGGGAGCAGTACTTC
TRBJ2-1,TRBV2,TRBD1,few,CASSESGDRGIRFF,TGTGCCAGCAGTGAAAGTGGGGACAGAGGAATTCGGTTCTTC